This T cell receptor beta chain was found in a study of T cell responses to AZD1222 COVID-19 vaccine (dated by TCRdb to the early 2020s). At the level of the whole study: AZD1222 recipients with second doses at about 4 weeks or about 12 weeks were pooled, because spike-specific TCR depth and breadth did not differ between schedules. A total of 233 trial participants underwent TCR sequencing, of whom more than 200 had received two doses of AZD1222 and approximately 25 had received two doses of the MenACWY control vaccine. Trial participants were enrolled by age into subgroups of 18-55, 56-69 and 70-plus years, and about 150, 27 and 61 TCR-sequenced participants, respectively, were included in these subgroups.

What the authors observed across the whole study: Conclusions about previously exposed vaccinees were limited because only six AZD1222 recipients were SARS-CoV-2 seropositive at baseline. Participants were mostly white British and included more females than males, and it was suggested by the authors that clonal diversity may have been underestimated. Because no day 14 peak-response samples were available, repertoires were characterized only after the peak T cell response. The 56-69-year group was small, and its depth increase did not reach significance, likely because of low power. Reportedly, almost half of the unique spike-specific TCRs recognized epitopes lying outside the regions that are mutated in the B.1.351 and B.1.1.7 variants. CD4 TCRs associated with the vaccine covered the entire spike protein, and the dominant responses were in regions 160-218 and 743-854. After two AZD1222 doses, spike-specific TCR breadth and depth were significantly higher than at day 0 and than in MenACWY recipients.

For this clone: This clone's antigen is unknown. Within one base of it there is no much larger clone, and no base qualities were kept.

Cut back by 2 bases and 7 bases, the V and J ends lie 12 bases apart. The CDR3 measures 13 amino acids from cysteine to phenylalanine. Only the CDR3 region is kept as DNA, spanning 39 bases read in frame from base 1. The time point label on this specimen signifies: baseline before first vaccination. Vaccinee samples were obtained from the UK trials COV001 and COV002, which included a single-blind randomized controlled phase 2/3 trial of AZD1222 (ChAdOx1 nCoV-19) in healthy adults. For TCRbeta chain sequencing, PBMC samples were collected from trial participants at day 0 and at day 28 after the second dose. The CDR3 regions of human TCRbeta chains were analyzed by immunosequencing. The study's own analysis went as follows. TCRs in the repertoires were matched against a reference library of SARS-CoV-2-specific TCRs that had been generated with the MIRA antigen-specificity platform. Breadth meant the fraction of unique TCRs that were SARS-CoV-2-associated, whereas depth meant the fraction of total T cells that were SARS-CoV-2-associated. Using the MIRA data, every spike-specific TCR was mapped to the spike region that the TCR reacted to and assigned to either a CD4 or a CD8 class. Log10-transformed breadth and depth values were compared by one-way ANOVA with Sidak's multiple comparisons tests. The source is immuneACCESS, and TCRdb retained only in-frame sequences with V and J called. Part of the clones is not carried over; for the studies checked, unresolved V genes explain less than half of this, and the remainder is unexplained. The DNA was the basis for D and trimming; V, J and clone size are from that table. Counted in this sample were 150,000 to 180,000 clones; roughly nine tenths of them appeared once. Under 20% of the sample is in the top ten clones.

In this chain, TRBV12-3 or TRBV12-4 is recombined with TRBJ2-7, with a tentative D gene TRBD1 over 5 matching bases. This TCR came from an adult in good health. Sequenced here: peripheral blood, sampled on day 0 of AZD1222 vaccination. Here is the DNA: TGTGCCAGCAGTTTAAGACTGAAGGGGGAGCAGTACTTC. Translated, it gives CASSLRLKGEQYF.